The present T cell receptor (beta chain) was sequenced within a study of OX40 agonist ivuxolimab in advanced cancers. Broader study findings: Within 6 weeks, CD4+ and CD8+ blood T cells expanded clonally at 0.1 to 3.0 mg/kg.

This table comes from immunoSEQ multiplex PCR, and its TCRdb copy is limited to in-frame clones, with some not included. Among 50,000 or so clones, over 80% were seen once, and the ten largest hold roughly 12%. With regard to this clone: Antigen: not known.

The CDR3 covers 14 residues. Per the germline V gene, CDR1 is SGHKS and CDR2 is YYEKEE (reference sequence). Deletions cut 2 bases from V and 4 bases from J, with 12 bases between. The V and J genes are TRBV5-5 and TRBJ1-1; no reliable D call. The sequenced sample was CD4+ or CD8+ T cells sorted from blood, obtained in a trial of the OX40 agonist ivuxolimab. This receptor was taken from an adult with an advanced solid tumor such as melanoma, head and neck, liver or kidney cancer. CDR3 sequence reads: CASSFGPGGTEAFF. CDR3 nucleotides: TGTGCCAGCAGCTTCGGTCCGGGTGGCACTGAAGCTTTCTTT.